The 3 T cell receptor beta chains reported below all come from one sample, sequenced in a study of identical twins listed by TCRdb under 2016. The method was 5' RACE. Reads for this sample came from an Illumina HiSeq 2000. The public reads were run again by TCRdb, first through fastp at Q25 and then through MiXCR, and only productive beta chains were kept. Merged by CDR3 protein, the rows form single entries marked with the most common genes and DNA. The sample has approximately 250,000 distinct CDR3 sequences on record, around 6.5% of them singletons. The top ten hold about 14% of the sample. These sequences were also reported in another study, on T cells expressing NK-cell markers.

Sequencing input: CD8+ T cells sorted from blood. All receptors come from a woman aged 18-35 years in good health.

There are many counts of this clonotype. This chain connects TRBV7-2 to TRBJ2-3; D call uncertain. V was shortened by 5 bases and J by 1 base, with 10 bases between the two germline ends. The CDR3 covers 14 residues. From germline, CDR1 is SGHTA and CDR2 FQGNSA. The CDR3 spells CASSLEGRTDTQYF. CDR3 DNA: TGTGCCAGCAGCCTGGAAGGACGCACAGATACGCAGTATTTT.

This clonotype was counted a few times. The rearrangement joins TRBV30 to TRBJ2-1, with a weak D call TRBD2 (7 bases). Deletions cut 5 bases from V and 6 bases from J, with 14 bases between. Per germline, CDR1 GTSNPN and CDR2 SVGIG (reference sequence). The length of the CDR3 is 13 residues. CDR3 residues: CAWVPGGPNEQFF. CDR3 sequence (DNA): TGTGCCTGGGTACCCGGGGGGCCCAATGAGCAGTTCTTC.

This clonotype came up a few times. The CDR3 region has the DNA TGCGCCAGCAGCTTGGCCTCACGTAACTATGGCTACACCTTC. Its protein is CASSLASRNYGYTF. V usage is TRBV5-1 and J usage is TRBJ1-2; no definite D call. Germline loops: CDR1 SGHRS, CDR2 YFSETQ. This CDR3 is 14 amino acids long. V was pared by 0 bases and J by 1 base, with 7 bases between.